These 11 T cell receptor beta chains share one sample of origin, sequenced in a study of cytomegalovirus exposure and HLA in healthy donors. The PCR contained 60 Vbeta and 13 Jbeta primers. Here immunoSEQ multiplex PCR was the method, and the copy in TCRdb shows in-frame clones only, minus some. This table has about 170,000 clones, around 80% appearing once. Material for sequencing was PBMCs. The receptor source for this set is a man aged 25 to 45 in good health and CMV-seropositive.

This clone appeared a few times. The J gene is TRBJ2-3, the V gene TRBV6-1, with 9 bases matching TRBD2. Germline V gene lookup returns CDR1 MNHNS and CDR2 SASEGT. The ends lost 0 bases at V and 4 bases at J; junction bases unmatched: 5. The CDR3 consists of 16 residues. CDR3: CASSEAGGRGADTQYF. The CDR3, as DNA: TGTGCCAGCAGTGAAGCAGGCGGGAGGGGCGCAGATACGCAGTATTTT.

V and J are TRBV28 and TRBJ2-7; D is ambiguous. The germline CDR1 and CDR2 sequences are MDHEN and SYDVKM. V lost 6 bases, J lost 3 bases, and 9 bases lay in between. CDR3 size: 12 residues. This CDR3 is CASSRNIYEQYF. Here the CDR3 DNA reads TGTGCCAGCAGCAGGAATATCTACGAGCAGTACTTC.

CDR3 coding DNA: TGTGCCAGCAGTTCGACACCCTTAGCGGGAGTCCCAGATACGCAGTATTTT. This codes for CASSSTPLAGVPDTQYF. The gene calls are TRBV27 and TRBJ2-3; 9 nucleotides match TRBD2. Trimming took 4 bases from V and 4 from J; bases not matched to a gene: 12. CDR1 and CDR2 from the germline V gene are MNHEY and SMNVEV (reference sequence). The CDR3 loop spans 17 amino acids.

The chain is built from TRBV5-1 and TRBJ2-3, with a tentative D call TRBD2 (5 bases). This CDR3 contains 14 residues. The germline V gene has CDR1 SGHRS and CDR2 YFSETQ. The ends were cut back, 0 bases at V and 1 base at J, with 6 bases in the middle. CDR3 in amino acids: CASSLEAGTDTQYF. Here the CDR3 DNA reads TGCGCCAGCAGCTTGGAAGCGGGCACAGATACGCAGTATTTT.

The V gene is TRBV6-5, the J gene TRBJ2-3, with D perhaps TRBD2 (6 bases). This CDR3 is built from 15 residues. Trimming took off 7 bases at V and 1 base at J, with 15 bases between the two ends. In germline, CDR1 is MNHEY, CDR2 SVGAGI. CDR3 coding DNA: TGTGCCAGCACCTCAGGGAGGCTGGGCACAGATACGCAGTATTTT. Amino acid sequence: CASTSGRLGTDTQYF.

This clone was observed once. The V gene is TRBV27, the J gene TRBJ2-3, with 7 bases aligning to TRBD1. The CDR3 runs to 18 residues. The germline CDR1 and CDR2 sequences are MNHEY and SMNVEV (reference sequence). The V and J ends lost 3 bases and 1 base, in that order; junction bases with no gene match: 13. CDR3 in DNA: TGTGCCAGCAGTTTCGGTCTTACAGGGGAAGGAGGCACAGATACGCAGTATTTT. Its translation: CASSFGLTGEGGTDTQYF.

The chain carries TRBV27 and TRBJ1-1; D is unresolved. The CDR3 runs 15 residues. The germline gives CDR1 MNHEY, CDR2 SMNVEV (reference sequence). V lost 7 bases and J 0 bases, leaving 15 bases between the germline ends. CDR3 in amino acids: CASKSPVGLNTEAFF. CDR3 nucleotides: TGTGCCAGCAAATCCCCGGTCGGGTTGAACACTGAAGCTTTCTTT.

The chain links TRBV5-6 to TRBJ2-7, with 8 bases fitting TRBD2. The germline V gene has CDR1 SGHDT and CDR2 YYEEEE. The CDR3 is 15 residues long. V gave up 4 bases and J gave up 0 bases; unmatched junction bases: 6. The CDR3 sequence: CASSRGGLSSYEQYF. DNA for the CDR3: TGTGCCAGCAGCCGCGGGGGGCTGAGCTCCTACGAGCAGTACTTC.

This clone was seen more than once but under ten times. J is TRBJ1-4 and V is TRBV5-5; D call uncertain. V dropped 3 bases and J dropped 0 bases, with 9 bases sitting between them. The CDR3 totals 15 residues. From germline, CDR1 is SGHKS and CDR2 YYEKEE (reference sequence). The CDR3 DNA reads as TGTGCCAGCAGCTCCCACAGATCAACTAATGAAAAACTGTTTTTT. Residues: CASSSHRSTNEKLFF.

The chain is built from TRBV7-2 and TRBJ2-7; maybe TRBD2 (6 bases). V shed 5 bases and J shed 2 bases, with 16 bases lying between them. Germline V gives CDR1 SGHTA, CDR2 FQGNSA. This CDR3 comprises 15 residues. CDR3: CASSPVGGKTYEQYF. In nucleotides, the CDR3 is TGTGCCAGCAGCCCTGTCGGGGGAAAAACCTACGAGCAGTACTTC. Based on the CDR3 plus reference TRBV7-2 and TRBJ2-7, the full variable domain is GAGVSQSPSNKVTEKGKDVELRCDPISGHTALYWYRQSLGQGLEFLIYFQGNSAPDKSGLPSDRFSAERTGGSVSTLTIQRTQQEDSAVYLCASSPVGGKTYEQYFGPGTRLTVT.

The genes are TRBV2 and TRBJ2-7, with 9 bases matching TRBD1. The CDR3 loop spans 12 amino acids. Germline-derived CDR1 and CDR2 are SNHLY and FYNNEI. Losses at the gene ends were 8 bases for V and 5 bases for J; bases not matched to a gene: 4. CDR3: CASRDRAHEQYF. The CDR3, as DNA: TGTGCCAGCCGGGACAGGGCCCACGAGCAGTACTTC.